Included here is one TCR beta chain sequence, with context. A single count supports this clone. Its antigen target is currently unknown. No much larger clone is present one base from it, and per-base qualities are unavailable. These data originate in a study of blood T cell repertoires in COVID-19 (dated by TCRdb to the early 2020s). Turning to the overall study: Samples covering the acute and convalescent phases of COVID-19 were provided by collaborators in the United States, Italy and Spain. The repertoires were released in a freely available public database meant as a resource for research on the immune response to SARS-CoV-2. The material from the prospective study consisted of cDNA or gDNA derived from T cells, B-cell-depleted T cells, or PBMCs. Samples came from the ongoing ImmuneRACE study (first 160 participants) plus 1,254 subjects from 6 global collaborators. Where available, HLA class I and class II types were obtained from metadata supplied by the sample provider rather than from assay-based typing. Deeply sampled blood TCRbeta repertoires from subjects exposed to, actively infected with, or recovered from COVID-19 were included in the dataset. A de-identified subject ID, COVID-19 status, age in years and sex were almost always included in the sample metadata.

V is pruned by 6 bases and J by 5 bases, leaving 5 bases of the junction without a gene match. The CDR3, from cysteine to phenylalanine, totals 13 residues. Only the CDR3 DNA stays, 39 bases, in frame from base 1. Enrolling through a virtual design, the prospective study's participants ranged in age from roughly 18 to 95 years and lived across about two dozen United States geographic areas. In the prospective study, cohorts were assigned on the basis of participant-reported clinical history obtained from a screening survey and a study questionnaire. For ImmuneRACE Cohort 3, a participant was defined as recovered based on two consecutive negative NP/OP PCR tests, clearance by a healthcare professional, or resolution of symptoms. In the prospective study, mobile phlebotomists collected whole blood, serum and a nasopharyngeal or oropharyngeal swab from each participant. Additional blood draws and questionnaires over a 2-month period could optionally be provided by prospective study participants. Before DNA extraction, blood samples from the prospective study were shipped at room temperature or frozen.

Broader findings and caveats from the paper: The quantity of clinical and demographic metadata differed by source and by participant and was supplied without curation.

TCRbeta CDR3 regions were amplified from genomic DNA using the immunoSEQ Assay, a bias-controlled multiplex PCR. In the authors' own workflow: The number of nucleated cells in each sample was estimated from the amplification of reference gene primers within the assay. To quantify the absolute abundance of each unique TCRbeta CDR3 rearrangement, sequence reads were collapsed and filtered. Productive Simpson clonality was computed per sample as the square root of Simpson's diversity index over productive rearrangements. Drawn from immuneACCESS, this table holds only the in-frame rearrangements with V and J called that TCRdb kept. Clones are partly lost; checked studies trace under half to an unresolved V gene and leave the rest unexplained. Clone size and V and J calls were adopted from that table, with D and trimming inferred from the DNA. Counted in this sample were about 220,000 clones; about four fifths of them appeared once. Roughly 3.5% of the sample belongs to the ten largest clones.

Sequenced sample: PBMCs or T cells enriched from blood (not recorded which). The chain joins TRBV12-3 or TRBV12-4 to TRBJ1-2, with 8 middle bases fitting TRBD1. This clonotype was obtained from a woman aged 55-75 years who had recovered from COVID-19. The CDR3: CASSLDRGYGYTF. The base sequence is TGTGCCAGCAGCCTCGACAGGGGTTATGGCTACACCTTC.